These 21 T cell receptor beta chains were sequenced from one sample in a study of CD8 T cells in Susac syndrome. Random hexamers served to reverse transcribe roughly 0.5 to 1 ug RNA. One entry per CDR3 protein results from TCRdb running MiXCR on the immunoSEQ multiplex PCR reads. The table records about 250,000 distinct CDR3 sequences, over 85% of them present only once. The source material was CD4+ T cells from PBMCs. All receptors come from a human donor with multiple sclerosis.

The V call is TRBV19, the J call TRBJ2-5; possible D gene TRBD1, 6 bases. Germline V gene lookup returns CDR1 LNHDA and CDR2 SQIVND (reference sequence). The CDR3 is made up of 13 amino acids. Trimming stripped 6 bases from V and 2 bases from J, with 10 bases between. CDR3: CASSETGQETQYF. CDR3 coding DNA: TGTGCCAGTAGCGAGACAGGACAAGAGACCCAGTACTTC.

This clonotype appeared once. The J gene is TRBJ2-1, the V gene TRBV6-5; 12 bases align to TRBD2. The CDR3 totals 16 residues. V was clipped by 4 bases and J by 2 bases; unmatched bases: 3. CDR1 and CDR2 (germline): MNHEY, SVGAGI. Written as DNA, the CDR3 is TGTGCCAGCAGTTTGACTAGCGGGGGAACCTACAATGAGCAGTTCTTC. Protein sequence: CASSLTSGGTYNEQFF.

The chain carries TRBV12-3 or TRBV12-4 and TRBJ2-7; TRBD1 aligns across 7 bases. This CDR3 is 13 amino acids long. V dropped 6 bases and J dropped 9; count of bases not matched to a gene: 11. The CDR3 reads CASRRTGVAVQYF. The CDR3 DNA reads TGTGCCAGCAGGCGAACAGGGGTCGCCGTGCAGTACTTC.

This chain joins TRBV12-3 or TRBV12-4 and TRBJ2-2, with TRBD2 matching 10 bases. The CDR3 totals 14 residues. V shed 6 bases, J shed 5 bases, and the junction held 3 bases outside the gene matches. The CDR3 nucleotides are TGTGCCAGCAGGGAGCGGGGGGGAACCGGGGAGCTGTTTTTT. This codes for CASRERGGTGELFF.

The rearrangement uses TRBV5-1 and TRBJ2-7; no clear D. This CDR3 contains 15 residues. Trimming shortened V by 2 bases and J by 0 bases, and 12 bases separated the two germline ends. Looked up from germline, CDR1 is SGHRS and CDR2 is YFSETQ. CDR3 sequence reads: CASSLGPTSSYEQYF. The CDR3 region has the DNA TGCGCCAGCAGCTTAGGGCCGACGAGCTCCTACGAGCAGTACTTC.

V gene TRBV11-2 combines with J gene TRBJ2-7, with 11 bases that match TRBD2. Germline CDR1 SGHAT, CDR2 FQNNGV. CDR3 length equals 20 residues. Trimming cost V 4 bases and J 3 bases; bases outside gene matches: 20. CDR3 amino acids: CASSSTPGTSGAGWVYEQYV. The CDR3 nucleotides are TGTGCCAGCAGCTCCACCCCCGGGACTAGCGGAGCAGGGTGGGTCTACGAGCAGTACGTC.

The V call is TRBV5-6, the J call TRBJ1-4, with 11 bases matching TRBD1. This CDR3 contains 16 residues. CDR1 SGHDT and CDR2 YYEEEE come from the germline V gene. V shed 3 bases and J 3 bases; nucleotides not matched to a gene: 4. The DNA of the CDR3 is TGTGCCAGCAGCTGGACAGGGGGCGCAGCTAATGAAAAACTGTTTTTT. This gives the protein CASSWTGGAANEKLFF.

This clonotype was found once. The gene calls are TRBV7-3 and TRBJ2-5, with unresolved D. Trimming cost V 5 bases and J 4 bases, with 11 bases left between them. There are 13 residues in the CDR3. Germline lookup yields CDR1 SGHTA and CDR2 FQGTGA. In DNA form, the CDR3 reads TGTGCCAGCAGCCCGAGATGGGGAGAGACCCAGTACTTC. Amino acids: CASSPRWGETQYF. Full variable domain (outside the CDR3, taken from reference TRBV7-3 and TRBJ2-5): GAGVSQTPSNKVTEKGKYVELRCDPISGHTALYWYRQSLGQGPEFLIYFQGTGAADDSGLPNDRFFAVRPEGSVSTLKIQRTERGDSAVYLCASSPRWGETQYFGPGTRLLVL.

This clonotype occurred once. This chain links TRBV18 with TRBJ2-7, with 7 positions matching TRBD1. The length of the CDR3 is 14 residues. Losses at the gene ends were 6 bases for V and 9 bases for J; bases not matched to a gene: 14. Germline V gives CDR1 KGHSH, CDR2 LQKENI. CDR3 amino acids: CASSGATGVEWQYF. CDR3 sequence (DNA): TGTGCCAGCTCGGGCGCAACAGGGGTAGAATGGCAGTACTTC.

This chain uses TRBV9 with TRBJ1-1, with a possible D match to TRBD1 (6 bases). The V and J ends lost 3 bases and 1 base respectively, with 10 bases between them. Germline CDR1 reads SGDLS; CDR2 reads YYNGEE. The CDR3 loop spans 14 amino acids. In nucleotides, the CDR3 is TGTGCCAGCAGCGCCGGGACAAAGAACACTGAAGCTTTCTTT. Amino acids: CASSAGTKNTEAFF.

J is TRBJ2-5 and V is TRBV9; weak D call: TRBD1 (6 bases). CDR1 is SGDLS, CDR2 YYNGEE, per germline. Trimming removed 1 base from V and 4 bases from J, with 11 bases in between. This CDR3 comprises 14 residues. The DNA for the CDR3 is TGTGCCAGCAGCGTAATGGGGGCCCCAGAGACCCAGTACTTC. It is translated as CASSVMGAPETQYF.

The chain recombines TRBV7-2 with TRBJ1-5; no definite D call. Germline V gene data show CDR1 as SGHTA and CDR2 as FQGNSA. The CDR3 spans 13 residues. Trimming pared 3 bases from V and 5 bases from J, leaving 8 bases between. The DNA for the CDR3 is TGTGCCAGCAGCTTGGGGTTGTATCAGCCCCAGCATTTT. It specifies CASSLGLYQPQHF.

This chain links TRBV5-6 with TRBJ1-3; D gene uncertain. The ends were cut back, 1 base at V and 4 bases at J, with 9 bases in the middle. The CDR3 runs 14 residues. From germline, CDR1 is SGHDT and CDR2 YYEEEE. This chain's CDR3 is CASSLTTVGNTIYF. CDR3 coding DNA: TGTGCCAGCAGCTTGACGACCGTCGGAAACACCATATATTTT.

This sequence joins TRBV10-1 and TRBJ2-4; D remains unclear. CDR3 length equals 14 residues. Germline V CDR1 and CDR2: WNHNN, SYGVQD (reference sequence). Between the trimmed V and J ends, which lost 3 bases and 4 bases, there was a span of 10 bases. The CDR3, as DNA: TGCGCCAGCAGTGAAAGTCCCAGGAAAAACATTCAGTACTTC. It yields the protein CASSESPRKNIQYF.

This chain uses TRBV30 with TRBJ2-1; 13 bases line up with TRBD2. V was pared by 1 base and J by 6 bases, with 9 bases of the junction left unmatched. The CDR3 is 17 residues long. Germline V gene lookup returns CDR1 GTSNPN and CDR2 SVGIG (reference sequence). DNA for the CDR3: TGTGCCTGGAGTGCCCTCATCACTAGCGGGAGGGCCAATGAGCAGTTCTTC. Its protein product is CAWSALITSGRANEQFF.

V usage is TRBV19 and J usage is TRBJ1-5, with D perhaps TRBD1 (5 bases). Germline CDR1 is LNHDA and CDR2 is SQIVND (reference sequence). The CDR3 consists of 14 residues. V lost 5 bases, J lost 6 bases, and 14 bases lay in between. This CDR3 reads CASSSQGGTQPQHF. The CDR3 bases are TGTGCCAGTAGTTCGCAAGGAGGGACTCAGCCCCAGCATTTT. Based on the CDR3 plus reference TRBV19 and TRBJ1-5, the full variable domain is DGGITQSPKYLFRKEGQNVTLSCEQNLNHDAMYWYRQDPGQGLRLIYYSQIVNDFQKGDIAEGYSVSREKKESFPLTVTSAQKNPTAFYLCASSSQGGTQPQHFGDGTRLSIL.

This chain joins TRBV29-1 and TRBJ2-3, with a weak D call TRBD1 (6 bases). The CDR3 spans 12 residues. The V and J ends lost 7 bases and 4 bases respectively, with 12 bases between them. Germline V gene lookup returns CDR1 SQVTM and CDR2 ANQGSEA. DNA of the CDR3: TGCAGCGCGAACAGGGCTCCAGATACGCAGTATTTT. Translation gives CSANRAPDTQYF.

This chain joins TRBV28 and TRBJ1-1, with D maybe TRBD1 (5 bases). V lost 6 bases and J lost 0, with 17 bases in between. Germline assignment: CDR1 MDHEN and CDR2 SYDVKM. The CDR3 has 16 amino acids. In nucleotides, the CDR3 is TGTGCCAGCAGACCCGGGGGATTAGTCATGAACACTGAAGCTTTCTTT. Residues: CASRPGGLVMNTEAFF. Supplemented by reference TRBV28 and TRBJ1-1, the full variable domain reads DVKVTQSSRYLVKRTGEKVFLECVQDMDHENMFWYRQDPGLGLRLIYFSYDVKMKEKGDIPEGYSVSREKKERFSLILESASTNQTSMYLCASRPGGLVMNTEAFFGQGTRLTVV.

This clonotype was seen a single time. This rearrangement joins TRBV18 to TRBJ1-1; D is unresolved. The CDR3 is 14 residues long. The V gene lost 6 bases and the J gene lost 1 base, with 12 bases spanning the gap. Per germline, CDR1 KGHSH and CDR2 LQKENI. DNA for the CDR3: TGTGCCAGCTCGGACGGGCAGGAGAACACTGAAGCTTTCTTT. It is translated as CASSDGQENTEAFF.

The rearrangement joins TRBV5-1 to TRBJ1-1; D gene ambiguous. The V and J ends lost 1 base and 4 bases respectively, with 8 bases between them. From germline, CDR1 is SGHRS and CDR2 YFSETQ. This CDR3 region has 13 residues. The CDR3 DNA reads TGCGCCAGCAGCTTGAACACCGTCACTGAAGCTTTCTTT. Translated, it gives CASSLNTVTEAFF.

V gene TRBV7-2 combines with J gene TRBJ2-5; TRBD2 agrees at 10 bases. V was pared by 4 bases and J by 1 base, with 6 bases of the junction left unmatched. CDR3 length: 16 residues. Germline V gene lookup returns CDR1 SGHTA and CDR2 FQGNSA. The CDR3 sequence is CASSSGLAATQETQYF. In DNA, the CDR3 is TGTGCCAGCAGCTCCGGACTAGCGGCCACCCAAGAGACCCAGTACTTC.